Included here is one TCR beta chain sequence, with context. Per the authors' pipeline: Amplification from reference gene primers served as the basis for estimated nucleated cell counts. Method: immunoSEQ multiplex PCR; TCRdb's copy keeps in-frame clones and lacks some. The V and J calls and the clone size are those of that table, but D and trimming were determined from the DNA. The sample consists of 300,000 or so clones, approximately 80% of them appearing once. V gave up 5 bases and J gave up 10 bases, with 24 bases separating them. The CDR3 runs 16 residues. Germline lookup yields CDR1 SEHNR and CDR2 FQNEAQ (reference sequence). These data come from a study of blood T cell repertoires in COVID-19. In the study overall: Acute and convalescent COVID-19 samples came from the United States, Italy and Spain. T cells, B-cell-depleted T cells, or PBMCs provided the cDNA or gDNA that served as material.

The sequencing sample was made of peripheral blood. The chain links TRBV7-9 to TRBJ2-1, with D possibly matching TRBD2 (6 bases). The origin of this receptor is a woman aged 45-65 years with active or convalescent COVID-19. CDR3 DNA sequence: TGTGCCAGCAGCCCGTCACCCCGGGACTGGGACGGGGAGCAGTTCTTC. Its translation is CASSPSPRDWDGEQFF.